This passage covers 17 T cell receptor beta chains from one sample sequenced in a study of blood T cells in healthy people across ages. Using a J-beta primer mix together with a sample-barcoded 5' primer, a second PCR was run for roughly 7 to 11 cycles. TCRdb re-derived calls from the 5' RACE reads in MiXCR, one entry per CDR3 protein. The profile shows some 640,000 distinct CDR3 sequences, approximately 30% of them singletons. The material sequenced was blood. These receptors were obtained from a woman aged 80 or over in good health.

This clonotype was seen repeatedly, ten times or more. The chain uses TRBV20-1 and TRBJ2-1; D gene ambiguous. The CDR3 runs to 16 residues. V was pared by 1 base and J by 6 bases, with 19 bases between. Germline CDR1 and CDR2: DFQATT and SNEGSKA (reference sequence). CDR3 protein: CSARGGKSGLVNEQFF. The DNA for the CDR3 is TGCAGTGCTAGAGGTGGGAAGTCCGGGTTGGTCAATGAGCAGTTCTTC.

The chain carries TRBV28 and TRBJ2-7; 12 nucleotides line up with TRBD2. CDR3 length: 17 residues. V shed 5 bases, J shed 2 bases, and the junction held 10 bases outside the gene matches. Looked up from germline, CDR1 is MDHEN and CDR2 is SYDVKM. CDR3 bases: TGTGCCAGCAGTCCGGGACTAGCGGGTGCCCTTACCTACGAGCAGTACTTC. Protein sequence: CASSPGLAGALTYEQYF.

This clonotype occurred many times. The J gene is TRBJ2-7, the V gene TRBV20-1; D possibly matches TRBD1 or TRBD2 (5 bases each). Germline assignment: CDR1 DFQATT and CDR2 SNEGSKA (reference sequence). The CDR3 sequence is 14 residues long. With 5 bases removed from V and 3 bases from J, the gap between germline ends came to 17 bases. The CDR3 is CSAAFPGPVYEQYF. The CDR3 DNA reads as TGCAGTGCTGCTTTTCCGGGACCAGTCTACGAGCAGTACTTC.

This sequence joins TRBV5-6 and TRBJ2-7, with 10 bases that match TRBD1. Germline V gene data show CDR1 as SGHDT and CDR2 as YYEEEE. J was trimmed by 7 bases and V by 9 bases; bases with no gene match: 7. This CDR3 contains 12 residues. CDR3 loop: CANRQGAREQYF. As DNA, the CDR3 is TGTGCCAACCGACAGGGGGCAAGGGAGCAGTACTTC.

On this clonotype itself: A much larger clone sits a single nucleotide away, making a read error possible. The genes are TRBV7-2 and TRBJ1-2, with a tentative D call TRBD1 (5 bases). CDR1 and CDR2 (germline): SGHTA, FQGNSA. Trimming removed 11 bases from V and 2 bases from J, with 24 bases in between. This CDR3 is 16 amino acids long. The CDR3 reads CAGTAPGTYPNYGYTF. CDR3 in DNA: TGTGCCGGCACCGCTCCCGGGACCTACCCAAACTATGGCTACACCTTC.

This clonotype showed up many times. This chain links TRBV20-1 with TRBJ2-5, with D maybe TRBD2 (6 bases). Trimming pared 6 bases from V and 2 bases from J, leaving 13 bases between. Germline CDR1 and CDR2: DFQATT and SNEGSKA (reference sequence). The CDR3 sequence is 13 residues long. The CDR3 bases are TGCAGTGCAAGACTCGGGACTCAAGAGACCCAGTACTTC. It translates to CSARLGTQETQYF.

This clonotype was detected ten times or more. This sequence joins TRBV20-1 and TRBJ1-4; perhaps TRBD1 as D (6 bases). Deletions cut 6 bases from V and 4 bases from J, with 12 bases between. CDR1 DFQATT and CDR2 SNEGSKA come from the germline V gene (reference sequence). The length of the CDR3 is 13 residues. In nucleotides, the CDR3 is TGCAGTGCAACGGGACACCGTAATGAAAAACTGTTTTTT. Its translation is CSATGHRNEKLFF.

This chain uses TRBV6-6 with TRBJ2-1; D is perhaps TRBD1 or TRBD2 (5 bases each). CDR3 size: 15 residues. Germline CDR1 is MNHNY and CDR2 is SVGAGI (reference sequence). With 2 bases removed from V and 2 bases from J, the gap between germline ends came to 10 bases. CDR3 DNA: TGTGCCAGCAGTTACAGACGGGGCCCCTACAATGAGCAGTTCTTC. As protein: CASSYRRGPYNEQFF.

This clonotype was seen repeatedly, ten times or more. V gene TRBV20-1 combines with J gene TRBJ1-6, with D maybe TRBD1 (6 bases). The CDR3 is 12 residues long. The V end was cut by 7 bases, the J end by 4 bases, with 8 bases between. CDR1 is DFQATT and CDR2 is SNEGSKA in the germline V gene (reference sequence). The CDR3 DNA is TGCAGTGTAGGGGGTTATAATTCACCCCTCCACTTT. Its translation: CSVGGYNSPLHF.

The rearrangement joins TRBV11-2 to TRBJ1-1; weak D call: TRBD1 (5 bases). Germline CDR1 and CDR2: SGHAT and FQNNGV. V dropped 5 bases and J dropped 2 bases, with 15 bases sitting between them. This CDR3 is 15 amino acids long. The CDR3 DNA reads as TGTGCCAGCAGCCCCAAGGGACGGGGAAACACTGAAGCTTTCTTT. Residues: CASSPKGRGNTEAFF. Combining the CDR3 with reference TRBV11-2 and TRBJ1-1 gives the whole variable domain EAGVAQSPRYKIIEKRQSVAFWCNPISGHATLYWYQQILGQGPKLLIQFQNNGVVDDSQLPKDRFSAERLKGVDSTLKIQPAKLEDSAVYLCASSPKGRGNTEAFFGQGTRLTVV.

This clonotype has ten or more counts. The genes are TRBV12-3 or TRBV12-4 and TRBJ1-1; the D is unclear. The CDR3 is 11 amino acids. The ends were cut back, 3 bases at V and 3 bases at J, with 2 bases in the middle. CDR3 DNA: TGTGCCAGCAGTTTGTACACTGAAGCTTTCTTT. Translation gives CASSLYTEAFF.

The chain has TRBV3-1 and TRBJ2-7, with a weak D call TRBD2 (5 bases). Germline V gives CDR1 LGHDT, CDR2 YNNKEL (reference sequence). The CDR3 is 15 residues long. The germline V and J ends were trimmed by 10 bases and 5 bases, with 24 bases remaining between them. CDR3 loop: CATSPGGRTLHEQYF. CDR3 bases: TGTGCCACGTCTCCCGGCGGGCGCACCCTCCACGAGCAGTACTTC.

This clonotype was counted between two and nine times. The rearrangement uses TRBV29-1 and TRBJ1-1; D is unclear. V gave up 4 bases and J gave up 1 base, with 10 bases separating them. Germline loops: CDR1 SQVTM, CDR2 ANQGSEA. This CDR3 has 13 amino acids. CDR3 nucleotide sequence: TGCAGCGTTGGTAGGGATGGGAACACTGAAGCTTTCTTT. Residues: CSVGRDGNTEAFF.

In its sample, this clonotype was seen many times. The V and J genes are TRBV28 and TRBJ2-5; 10 bases agree with TRBD1. CDR3 size: 16 residues. Germline V gene data show CDR1 as MDHEN and CDR2 as SYDVKM. V shed 4 bases, J shed 4 bases, and the junction held 9 bases outside the gene matches. CDR3: CASSSAGTGELETQYF. CDR3 DNA: TGTGCCAGCAGTTCCGCCGGGACAGGGGAGCTAGAGACCCAGTACTTC. Based on the CDR3 plus reference TRBV28 and TRBJ2-5, the full variable domain is DVKVTQSSRYLVKRTGEKVFLECVQDMDHENMFWYRQDPGLGLRLIYFSYDVKMKEKGDIPEGYSVSREKKERFSLILESASTNQTSMYLCASSSAGTGELETQYFGPGTRLLVL.

This clonotype was counted between two and nine times. The CDR3 nucleotides are TGCGCCAGCAGTGAATTGAAGGGGAGGGGGAACACTGAAGCTTTCTTT. This sequence encodes CASSELKGRGNTEAFF. The genes are TRBV10-2 and TRBJ1-1; D is perhaps TRBD1 (5 bases). The CDR3 consists of 16 residues. Trimming took off 3 bases at V and 1 base at J, with 15 bases between the two ends. Germline CDR1 WSHSY, CDR2 SAAADI.

This clonotype has a count of ten or more. This chain links TRBV7-3 with TRBJ2-1; possible D gene TRBD1, 5 bases. This CDR3 has 15 residues. Germline CDR1 reads SGHTA; CDR2 reads FQGTGA. The germline V and J ends were trimmed by 0 bases and 5 bases, with 11 bases remaining between them. The CDR3 sequence: CASSLTVRGHNEQFF. The DNA of the CDR3 is TGTGCCAGCAGCTTAACGGTTAGGGGCCACAATGAGCAGTTCTTC.

A word on this clonotype: With a much larger clone just one base away, this may be a read error. This sequence joins TRBV29-1 and TRBJ2-5, with a weak D call TRBD1 (6 bases). The CDR3 is 14 amino acids. Trimming left V 7 bases short and J 1 base short, with 16 bases between. From germline, CDR1 is SQVTM and CDR2 ANQGSEA. The CDR3 DNA is TGCAGCGCAGATTTGGGACAACTCCAAGAGACCCAGTACTTC. Amino acids: CSADLGQLQETQYF.